The T cell receptor (beta chain) described here comes from a study of early T cells in non-severe SARS-CoV-2 infection. Study overall: Unpaired chains resulted from sequencing bulk RNA of unsorted whole blood.

This clonotype was seen ten or more times. CDR1 is SGHVS and CDR2 is FQNEAQ in the germline V gene. V dropped 5 bases and J dropped 2 bases, with 14 bases sitting between them. There are 15 residues in the CDR3. Individual cDNA molecules received unique molecular identifiers. TCRdb reprocessed the 5' RACE reads via MiXCR and lists one record per CDR3 protein. The repertoire has under 85,000 distinct CDR3 sequences, about 12% of them found once; the top ten carry 5% to 6.5%. The material sequenced was whole blood. This rearrangement joins TRBV7-8 to TRBJ2-3, with D unclear. The sequence came from an adult who was a healthcare worker with PCR-confirmed SARS-CoV-2 infection or an uninfected control (not recorded which). The CDR3: CASSRSVGITDTQYF. In DNA, the CDR3 is TGTGCCAGCAGCCGCTCCGTGGGGATCACAGATACGCAGTATTTT.